These 15 T cell receptor beta chains came from one sample sequenced in a study of CD8 T cells in ankylosing spondylitis (dated by TCRdb to 2017 to 2019). What the study reported, not specific to this receptor: A TCR beta motif of roughly 8 highly homologous amino acid variants appeared characteristic of blood from ankylosing spondylitis patients.

Antigens of these TCRs are unknown. Libraries came from 5' RACE. Reads for this sample came from an Illumina HiSeq 2500. The public sequencing data were trimmed at Q25 with fastp and processed into clonotypes with MiXCR by TCRdb, which kept only in-frame beta chains. Rows merge per CDR3 protein into single entries with the most common DNA and genes. This sample gives 700,000 to 850,000 distinct CDR3 sequences in total; 12% of them show up just once. Less than 0.65% of the sample comes from the top ten. Sequencing was carried out using blood, either unsorted or a sorted T cell fraction (not recorded which). The receptors derive from a male donor with ankylosing spondylitis.

J is TRBJ1-5 and V is TRBV19, with D tentatively TRBD1 (5 bases). The V gene's germline CDR1 is LNHDA and CDR2 SQIVND (reference sequence). The CDR3 runs to 13 residues. V dropped 9 bases and J dropped 10 bases, with 19 bases sitting between them. CDR3: CASNPRDGYPQHF. In DNA, the CDR3 is TGTGCCAGCAACCCCAGGGATGGGTATCCCCAGCATTTT.

The chain combines TRBV7-9 with TRBJ2-3; D remains unclear. This CDR3 is built from 14 residues. V gave up 0 bases and J gave up 5 bases, with 9 bases separating them. Germline values: CDR1 SEHNR, CDR2 FQNEAQ (reference sequence). CDR3 DNA: TGTGCCAGCAGCTTAGCGGAGTTCGAAGATACGCAGTATTTT. This sequence encodes CASSLAEFEDTQYF.

The chain joins TRBV5-5 to TRBJ1-5; D not certain. The V end was cut by 0 bases, the J end by 7 bases, with 8 bases between. This CDR3 comprises 13 residues. Germline CDR1 SGHKS, CDR2 YYEKEE (reference sequence). The CDR3 bases are TGTGCCAGCAGCTTGGAGGCAGCCCAGCCCCAGCATTTT. Encoded protein: CASSLEAAQPQHF. Together with reference TRBV5-5 and TRBJ1-5, the CDR3 gives the full variable domain: DAGVTQSPTHLIKTRGQQVTLRCSPISGHKSVSWYQQVLGQGPQFIFQYYEKEERGRGNFPDRFSARQFPNYSSELNVNALLLGDSALYLCASSLEAAQPQHFGDGTRLSIL.

The chain couples TRBV18 to TRBJ2-7; a possible D gene is TRBD1 (6 bases). Germline assignment: CDR1 KGHSH and CDR2 LQKENI. Trimming stripped 2 bases from V and 2 bases from J, with 13 bases between. The CDR3 has 15 residues. This CDR3 reads CASSPSWDTAYEQYF. The CDR3 DNA reads as TGTGCCAGCTCACCATCTTGGGACACAGCCTACGAGCAGTACTTC.

The chain joins TRBV6-6 to TRBJ1-5; D not resolved. Trimming shortened V by 5 bases and J by 5 bases, and 7 bases separated the two germline ends. Germline V gene sequence: CDR1 MNHNY, CDR2 SVGAGI (reference sequence). This CDR3 comprises 12 residues. In nucleotides, the CDR3 is TGTGCCAGCAGTAAAGAGGATCAGCCCCAGCATTTT. Protein product: CASSKEDQPQHF.

This clonotype was seen at least ten times. The CDR3 reads CASGGQTTDTQYF. DNA of the CDR3: TGTGCCAGCGGCGGACAGACAACAGATACGCAGTATTTT. This chain connects TRBV7-2 to TRBJ2-3; the D gene is possibly TRBD1 (6 bases). The V gene's germline CDR1 is SGHTA and CDR2 FQGNSA. V was trimmed by 8 bases and J by 3 bases, leaving 12 bases between them. The CDR3 sequence is 13 residues long. The full variable domain, completed using reference TRBV7-2 and TRBJ2-3, is GAGVSQSPSNKVTEKGKDVELRCDPISGHTALYWYRQSLGQGLEFLIYFQGNSAPDKSGLPSDRFSAERTGGSVSTLTIQRTQQEDSAVYLCASGGQTTDTQYFGPGTRLTVL.

The V call is TRBV5-1, the J call TRBJ1-1, with TRBD1 matching over 7 bases. This CDR3 is 15 amino acids long. The trim removed 5 bases at V and 7 bases at J, leaving 14 bases unmatched. Germline CDR1 is SGHRS and CDR2 is YFSETQ. CDR3 DNA sequence: TGCGCCAGCAGACCTCTTGCGACAGGGAACGTTGAAGCTTTCTTT. Translation gives CASRPLATGNVEAFF.

There are a few counts of this clonotype. J is TRBJ2-3 and V is TRBV20-1; 9 bases fit TRBD1. Looked up from germline, CDR1 is DFQATT and CDR2 is SNEGSKA (reference sequence). The trim removed 6 bases at V and 4 bases at J, leaving 14 bases unmatched. The CDR3 length is 16 residues. The CDR3 DNA follows: TGCAGTGCAAGGGGACAGGGCCCTATTGCCCCAGATACGCAGTATTTT. This sequence encodes CSARGQGPIAPDTQYF.

This clonotype was counted between two and nine times. The rearrangement uses TRBV4-2 and TRBJ1-1; D unclear. Trimming took off 1 base at V and 3 bases at J, with 6 bases between the two ends. The germline V gene has CDR1 LGHNA and CDR2 YNFKEQ. The CDR3 length is 13 residues. CDR3 DNA: TGTGCCAGCAGCCAAGCCGTTTACACTGAAGCTTTCTTT. This gives the protein CASSQAVYTEAFF.

This clonotype was counted a single time. This chain connects TRBV20-1 to TRBJ1-5; D call uncertain. CDR1 is DFQATT and CDR2 is SNEGSKA in the germline V gene (reference sequence). V dropped 7 bases and J dropped 9 bases, with 13 bases sitting between them. The CDR3 covers 11 residues. This chain's CDR3 is CSVGRTAPQHF. The CDR3 DNA reads as TGCAGTGTCGGGAGGACTGCGCCCCAGCATTTT.

In its sample, this clonotype was seen a few times. The J gene is TRBJ1-2, the V gene TRBV20-1; the D is unclear. From germline, CDR1 is DFQATT and CDR2 SNEGSKA (reference sequence). The ends were cut back, 5 bases at V and 4 bases at J, with 14 bases in the middle. This CDR3 comprises 13 residues. This CDR3 reads CSAVGRTGYGYTF. The DNA for the CDR3 is TGCAGTGCTGTCGGTCGGACGGGCTATGGCTACACCTTC.

This chain links TRBV2 with TRBJ2-5; D might be TRBD2 (6 bases). The CDR3 is 15 amino acids. The V gene lost 3 bases and the J gene lost 0 bases, with 11 bases spanning the gap. Germline CDR1 SNHLY, CDR2 FYNNEI. CDR3 nucleotides: TGTGCCAGCAGTGAGGAGCGGGCGTACCAAGAGACCCAGTACTTC. As protein: CASSEERAYQETQYF.

This clonotype was seen many times. The chain is built from TRBV7-2 and TRBJ2-5; D gene ambiguous. Germline CDR1 reads SGHTA; CDR2 reads FQGNSA. The V end lost 1 base, the J end lost 1 base, and 10 bases lay between the germline ends. This CDR3 region has 15 residues. CDR3 in amino acids: CASSLGAVSQETQYF. In DNA form, the CDR3 reads TGTGCCAGCAGCTTAGGGGCGGTATCCCAAGAGACCCAGTACTTC.

In its sample, this clonotype was seen many times. CDR3 residues: CSVQAGQGYQPQHF. The CDR3 DNA reads as TGCAGCGTTCAGGCGGGACAGGGCTATCAGCCCCAGCATTTT. The V gene is TRBV29-1, the J gene TRBJ1-5, with 9 nucleotides matching TRBD1. Per germline, CDR1 SQVTM and CDR2 ANQGSEA. With 5 bases clipped from V and 5 bases from J, the junction kept 7 bases outside the gene matches. The CDR3 runs to 14 residues.

This clonotype was seen at least ten times. This chain links TRBV29-1 with TRBJ2-2; perhaps D is TRBD1 or TRBD2 (5 bases each). Per the germline V gene, CDR1 is SQVTM and CDR2 is ANQGSEA. V was clipped by 6 bases and J by 4 bases, with 18 bases between them. The CDR3 runs 15 residues. The CDR3 sequence: CSVGWDLGATGELFF. DNA for the CDR3: TGCAGCGTAGGGTGGGACCTTGGGGCCACCGGGGAGCTGTTTTTT.